This T cell receptor (beta chain) was observed in a study of blood T cell repertoires in COVID-19. The table came from immunoSEQ multiplex PCR; TCRdb's copy has only in-frame clones and leaves some out. The data contain tens of thousands of clones, about four fifths of them singletons. Seattle patient enrollment occurred during active infection, with longitudinal follow-up thereafter. The TCR sequence derives from a man at least 80 years old with COVID-19, enrolled during active disease. The sequenced sample was peripheral blood.

The DNA of the CDR3 is TGTGCCAGCAGCCAAGATTTACAGGGTAGGACTGAAGCTTTCTTT. It yields the protein CASSQDLQGRTEAFF. The gene calls are TRBV14 and TRBJ1-1, with a weak D call TRBD1 (6 bases). V was trimmed by 0 bases and J by 5 bases, leaving 13 bases between them. Germline V gene sequence: CDR1 SGHDN, CDR2 FVKESK. This CDR3 has 15 amino acids.